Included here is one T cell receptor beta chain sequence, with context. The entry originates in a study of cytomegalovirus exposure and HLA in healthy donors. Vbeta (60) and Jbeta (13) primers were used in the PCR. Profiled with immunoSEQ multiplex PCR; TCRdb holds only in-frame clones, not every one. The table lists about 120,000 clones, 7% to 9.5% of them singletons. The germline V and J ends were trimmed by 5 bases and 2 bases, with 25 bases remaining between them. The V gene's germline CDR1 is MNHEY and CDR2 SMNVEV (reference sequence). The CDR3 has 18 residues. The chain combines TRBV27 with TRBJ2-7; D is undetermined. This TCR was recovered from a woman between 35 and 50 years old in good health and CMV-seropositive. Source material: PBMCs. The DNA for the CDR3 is TGTGCCAGCAGTCCCCACCTCTTACAAGAATCTAGAGCCTACGAGCAGTACTTC. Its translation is CASSPHLLQESRAYEQYF.